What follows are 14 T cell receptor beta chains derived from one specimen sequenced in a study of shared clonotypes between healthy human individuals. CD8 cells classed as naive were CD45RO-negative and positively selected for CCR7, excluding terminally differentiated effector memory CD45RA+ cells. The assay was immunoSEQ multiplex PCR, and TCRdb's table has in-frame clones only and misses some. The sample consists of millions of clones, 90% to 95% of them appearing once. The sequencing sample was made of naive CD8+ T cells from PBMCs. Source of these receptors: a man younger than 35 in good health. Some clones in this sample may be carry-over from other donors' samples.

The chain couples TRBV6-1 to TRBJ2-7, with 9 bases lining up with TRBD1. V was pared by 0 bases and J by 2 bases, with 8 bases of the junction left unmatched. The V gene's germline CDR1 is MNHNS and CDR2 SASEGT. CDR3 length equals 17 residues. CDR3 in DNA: TGTGCCAGCAGTGAAGCCCCATTGGACAGGGGCGCCTACGAGCAGTACTTC. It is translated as CASSEAPLDRGAYEQYF.

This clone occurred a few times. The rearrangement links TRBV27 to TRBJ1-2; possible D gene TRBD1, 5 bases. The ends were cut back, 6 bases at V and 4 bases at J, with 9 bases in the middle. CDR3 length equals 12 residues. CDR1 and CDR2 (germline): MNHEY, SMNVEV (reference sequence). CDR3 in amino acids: CASSGGTYGYTF. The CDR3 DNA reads TGTGCCAGCAGCGGGGGGACCTATGGCTACACCTTC.

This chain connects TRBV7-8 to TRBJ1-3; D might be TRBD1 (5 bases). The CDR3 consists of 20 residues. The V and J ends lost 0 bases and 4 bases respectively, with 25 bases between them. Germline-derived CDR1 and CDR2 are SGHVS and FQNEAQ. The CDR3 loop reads CASSLALGRRIQTIGNTIYF. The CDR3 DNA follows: TGTGCCAGCAGCTTAGCCTTGGGGCGGAGGATTCAGACGATCGGAAACACCATATATTTT.

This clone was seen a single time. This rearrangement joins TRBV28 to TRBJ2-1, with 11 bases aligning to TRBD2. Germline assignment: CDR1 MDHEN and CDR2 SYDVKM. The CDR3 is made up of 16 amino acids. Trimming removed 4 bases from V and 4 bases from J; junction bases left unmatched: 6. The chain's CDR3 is CASSSRLAGIYNEQFF. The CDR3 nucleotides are TGTGCCAGCAGTTCCCGACTAGCGGGGATATACAATGAGCAGTTCTTC.

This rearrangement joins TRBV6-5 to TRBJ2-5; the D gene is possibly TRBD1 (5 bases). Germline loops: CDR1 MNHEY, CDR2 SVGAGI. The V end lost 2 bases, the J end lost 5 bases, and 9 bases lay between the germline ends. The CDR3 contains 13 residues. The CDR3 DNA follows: TGTGCCAGCAGTTACGGGAAGGGGGAGACCCAGTACTTC. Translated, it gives CASSYGKGETQYF.

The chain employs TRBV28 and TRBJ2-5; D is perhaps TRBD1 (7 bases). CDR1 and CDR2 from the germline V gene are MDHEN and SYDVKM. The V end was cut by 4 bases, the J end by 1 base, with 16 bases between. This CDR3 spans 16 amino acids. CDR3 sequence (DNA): TGTGCCAGCAGTTCCCCGCGGGACAGCGCCCAAGAGACCCAGTACTTC. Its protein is CASSSPRDSAQETQYF.

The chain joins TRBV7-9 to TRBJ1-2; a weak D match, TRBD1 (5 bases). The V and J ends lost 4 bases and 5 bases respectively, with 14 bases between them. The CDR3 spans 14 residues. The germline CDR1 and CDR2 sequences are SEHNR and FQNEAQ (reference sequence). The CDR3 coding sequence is TGTGCCAGCAGCTCCACTCGCGGGGCTTATGGCTACACCTTC. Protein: CASSSTRGAYGYTF. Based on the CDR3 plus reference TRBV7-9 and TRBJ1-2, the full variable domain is DTGVSQNPRHKITKRGQNVTFRCDPISEHNRLYWYRQTLGQGPEFLTYFQNEAQLEKSRLLSDRFSAERPKGSFSTLEIQRTEQGDSAMYLCASSSTRGAYGYTFGSGTRLTVV.

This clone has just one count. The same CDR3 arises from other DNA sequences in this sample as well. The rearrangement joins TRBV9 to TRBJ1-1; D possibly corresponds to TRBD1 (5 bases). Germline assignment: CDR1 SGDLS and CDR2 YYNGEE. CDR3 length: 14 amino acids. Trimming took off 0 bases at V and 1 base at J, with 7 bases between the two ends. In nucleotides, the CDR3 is TGTGCCAGCAGCGTAGGACAGAAGAACACTGAAGCTTTCTTT. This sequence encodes CASSVGQKNTEAFF.

Here the CDR3 reads CSVRDRGRGDSYEQYF. CDR3 bases: TGCAGCGTTAGGGACAGGGGGCGCGGGGACTCCTACGAGCAGTACTTC. V is TRBV29-1 and J is TRBJ2-7; TRBD1 matches at 12 bases. The germline gives CDR1 SQVTM, CDR2 ANQGSEA. Trimming cost V 5 bases and J 0 bases; bases outside gene matches: 8. This CDR3 has 16 amino acids.

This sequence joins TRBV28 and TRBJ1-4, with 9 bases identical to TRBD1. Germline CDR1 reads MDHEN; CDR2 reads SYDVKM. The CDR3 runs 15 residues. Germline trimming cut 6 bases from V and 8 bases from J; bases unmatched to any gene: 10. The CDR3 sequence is CASSQFRDREEKLFF. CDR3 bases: TGTGCCAGCAGCCAATTCCGGGACAGGGAGGAAAAACTGTTTTTT.

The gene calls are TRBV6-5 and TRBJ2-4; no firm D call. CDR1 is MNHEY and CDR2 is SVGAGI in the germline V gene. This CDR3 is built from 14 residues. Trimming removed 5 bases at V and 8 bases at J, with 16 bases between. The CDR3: CASSSSRRPYIQYF. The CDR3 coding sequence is TGTGCCAGCAGTAGCTCCCGTCGCCCGTACATTCAGTACTTC.

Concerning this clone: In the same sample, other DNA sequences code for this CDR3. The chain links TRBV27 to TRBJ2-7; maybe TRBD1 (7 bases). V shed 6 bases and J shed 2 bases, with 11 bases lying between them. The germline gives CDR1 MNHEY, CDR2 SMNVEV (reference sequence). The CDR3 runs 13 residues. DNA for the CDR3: TGTGCCAGCAGGCGGGACAGTACCTACGAGCAGTACTTC. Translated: CASRRDSTYEQYF.

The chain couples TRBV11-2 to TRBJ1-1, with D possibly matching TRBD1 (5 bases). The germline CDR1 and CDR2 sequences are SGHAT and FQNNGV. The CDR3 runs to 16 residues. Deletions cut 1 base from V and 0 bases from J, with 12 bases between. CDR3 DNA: TGTGCCAGCAGCTTAGCTGGGGGTTTCATGAACACTGAAGCTTTCTTT. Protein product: CASSLAGGFMNTEAFF.

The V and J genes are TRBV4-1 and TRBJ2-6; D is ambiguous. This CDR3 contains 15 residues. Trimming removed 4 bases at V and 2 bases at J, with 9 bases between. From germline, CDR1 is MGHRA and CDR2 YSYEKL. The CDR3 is CASSPRVPGANVLTF. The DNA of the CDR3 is TGCGCCAGCAGCCCTCGGGTTCCTGGGGCCAACGTCCTGACTTTC.